The 22 T cell receptor beta chains listed next were all sequenced from one sample in a study of blood T cell repertoires in COVID-19. This table comes from immunoSEQ multiplex PCR, and its TCRdb copy is limited to in-frame clones, with some not included. Among over 75,000 clones listed, 65% to 80% were seen once. Sequenced material: peripheral blood. The receptors originated from a man aged 70-80 years with acute or convalescent COVID-19.

The chain carries TRBV5-8 and TRBJ1-2; D is perhaps TRBD1 (6 bases). The V end lost 4 bases, the J end lost 1 base, and 14 bases lay between the germline ends. Germline V gene lookup returns CDR1 SGHTS and CDR2 YDEGEE. This CDR3 has 15 amino acids. CDR3: CASSSLGQVNYGYTF. Written as DNA, the CDR3 is TGTGCCAGCAGCAGCCTGGGACAAGTTAACTATGGCTACACCTTC.

The count of this clone is one. The chain joins TRBV11-1 to TRBJ1-1; 7 bases fit TRBD1. The CDR3 totals 12 residues. V trimming: 2 bases; J trimming: 8 bases; junction bases outside the gene matches: 2. Germline V gives CDR1 SGHAT, CDR2 FQDESV (reference sequence). CDR3 DNA: TGTGCCAGCAGCTTAAACAGGGGAGAAGCTTTCTTT. As protein: CASSLNRGEAFF.

The V call is TRBV18, the J call TRBJ1-2, with D hard to call. Trimming cost V 2 bases and J 3 bases, with 7 bases left between them. This CDR3 comprises 13 residues. Per germline, CDR1 KGHSH and CDR2 LQKENI. CDR3 nucleotide sequence: TGTGCCAGCTCACCAGGCCAGGACTATGGCTACACCTTC. It yields the protein CASSPGQDYGYTF. Complete variable domain (other parts from reference TRBV18 and TRBJ1-2): NAGVMQNPRHLVRRRGQEARLRCSPMKGHSHVYWYRQLPEEGLKFMVYLQKENIIDESGMPKERFSAEFPKEGPSILRIQQVVRGDSAAYFCASSPGQDYGYTFGSGTRLTVV.

The chain combines TRBV19 with TRBJ1-5; 9 bases are shared with TRBD1. The germline CDR1 and CDR2 sequences are LNHDA and SQIVND (reference sequence). CDR3 size: 16 residues. J lost 6 bases, V lost 1 base, and 7 bases had no gene match. The CDR3 region has the DNA TGTGCCAGTAGTATAGGTACAGGGGGCTTAGTTCAGCCCCAGCATTTT. It encodes CASSIGTGGLVQPQHF.

The chain combines TRBV2 with TRBJ2-2; 7 positions match TRBD1. This CDR3 region has 14 residues. Trimming removed 8 bases from V and 3 bases from J; junction bases left unmatched: 6. Germline loops: CDR1 SNHLY, CDR2 FYNNEI. CDR3 sequence: CASRDRAYTGELFF. The CDR3 DNA follows: TGTGCCAGCCGAGACAGGGCCTACACCGGGGAGCTGTTTTTT.

The chain links TRBV28 to TRBJ1-1; D remains ambiguous. Germline lookup yields CDR1 MDHEN and CDR2 SYDVKM. This CDR3 spans 12 amino acids. Trimming removed 3 bases from V and 5 bases from J, with 7 bases in between. The DNA for the CDR3 is TGTGCCAGCAGTTTCATAGTGACTGAAGCTTTCTTT. Amino acid sequence: CASSFIVTEAFF.

The table lists this clone with a few counts. The rearrangement joins TRBV6-4 to TRBJ1-4, with no clear D. CDR3 length: 17 amino acids. The ends were cut back, 4 bases at V and 4 bases at J, with 19 bases in the middle. In germline, CDR1 is MRHNA, CDR2 SNTAGT. The CDR3 DNA sequence: TGTGCCAGCAGTGCCCCCCCCGCAGCAGAGGATAATGAAAAACTGTTTTTT. It yields the protein CASSAPPAAEDNEKLFF.

V gene TRBV10-3 combines with J gene TRBJ1-4, with a tentative D call TRBD1 (5 bases). V dropped 3 bases and J dropped 9 bases, with 14 bases sitting between them. CDR1 ENHRY and CDR2 SYGVKD come from the germline V gene. The CDR3 loop spans 14 amino acids. CDR3 coding DNA: TGTGCCATCAGTGACGGGGGAGCGTTGAAAAAACTGTTTTTT. Protein product: CAISDGGALKKLFF.

The CDR3 region has the DNA TGCGCCAGCAGCCGGACAGGGGGCGCCGCTGAAGCTTTCTTT. Translated, it gives CASSRTGGAAEAFF. This chain uses TRBV4-1 with TRBJ1-1, with 11 bases that match TRBD1. Germline trimming cut 4 bases from V and 6 bases from J; bases unmatched to any gene: 4. Germline CDR1 and CDR2: MGHRA and YSYEKL. This CDR3 is 14 amino acids long.

The rearrangement joins TRBV2 to TRBJ2-1; D gene uncertain. CDR3 size: 15 residues. CDR1 is SNHLY, CDR2 FYNNEI, per germline. V lost 3 bases to trimming and J lost 4 bases, with 13 bases between them. CDR3 DNA sequence: TGTGCCAGCAGTGATAAAACGGGTGGATACAATGAGCAGTTCTTC. It is translated as CASSDKTGGYNEQFF.

V is TRBV6-2 or TRBV6-3 and J is TRBJ2-1, with 12 bases aligning to TRBD2. The V and J ends lost 2 bases and 2 bases, in that order; junction bases with no gene match: 1. Germline assignment: CDR1 MNHEY and CDR2 SVGEGT. This CDR3 is built from 16 residues. For the CDR3, the DNA is TGTGCCAGCAGTTACCGGACTAGCGGGGCCTACAATGAGCAGTTCTTC. It specifies CASSYRTSGAYNEQFF.

The rearrangement links TRBV3-1 (or the pseudogene TRBV3-2) to TRBJ2-2; 8 bases match TRBD2. The CDR3 totals 16 residues. With 1 base clipped from V and 5 bases from J, the junction kept 6 bases outside the gene matches. Germline CDR1 reads LGHDT; CDR2 reads YNNKEL (reference sequence). The CDR3 reads CASSQVVGGGTGELFF. In nucleotides, the CDR3 is TGTGCCAGCAGCCAAGTGGTCGGGGGGGGAACCGGGGAGCTGTTTTTT.

The J gene is TRBJ1-3, the V gene TRBV21-1. TRBV21-1 corresponds to a pseudogene. This CDR3 region has 16 residues. CDR3 residues: CASSKEPSGSGNTIYF. Written as DNA, the CDR3 is TGTGCCAGCAGCAAAGAGCCAAGCGGCTCTGGAAACACCATATATTTT.

The rearrangement links TRBV6-5 to TRBJ1-5, with a tentative D call TRBD1 (6 bases). Germline-derived CDR1 and CDR2 are MNHEY and SVGAGI. Between the trimmed V and J ends, which lost 4 bases and 6 bases, there was a span of 16 bases. The CDR3 runs to 15 residues. CDR3 nucleotide sequence: TGTGCCAGCAGTTCTTTTGACAGGTCAGGTCAGCCCCAGCATTTT. Translated, it gives CASSSFDRSGQPQHF.

This clone occurred a few times. The chain links TRBV19 to TRBJ2-1, with no clear D. This CDR3 has 13 residues. Germline assignment: CDR1 LNHDA and CDR2 SQIVND (reference sequence). The germline V and J ends were trimmed by 4 bases and 7 bases, with 11 bases remaining between them. In nucleotides, the CDR3 is TGTGCCAGTAGTAGCCTTCCGGGTAATGAGCAGTTCTTC. This translates into CASSSLPGNEQFF.

In DNA, the CDR3 is TGTGCCAGCAGCCAAGAGGCTGGAACAGGGGGCTATGGCTACACCTTC. It is translated as CASSQEAGTGGYGYTF. The V gene is TRBV3-1 (or the pseudogene TRBV3-2), the J gene TRBJ1-2; 8 bases agree with TRBD1. Losses at the gene ends were 0 bases for V and 4 bases for J; bases not matched to a gene: 7. Germline loops: CDR1 LGHDT, CDR2 YNNKEL (reference sequence). The CDR3 has 16 residues.

The chain combines TRBV4-1 with TRBJ2-1, with 7 positions matching TRBD2. With V trimmed by 4 bases and J by 0 bases, 6 bases remained unmatched. Germline assignment: CDR1 MGHRA and CDR2 YSYEKL. This CDR3 region has 16 residues. The CDR3 loop reads CASSPWRGSSYNEQFF. The CDR3 DNA sequence: TGCGCCAGCAGCCCCTGGCGGGGGAGCTCCTACAATGAGCAGTTCTTC.

The V gene is TRBV14, the J gene TRBJ1-4; 10 nucleotides line up with TRBD1. CDR3 length: 15 residues. Looked up from germline, CDR1 is SGHDN and CDR2 is FVKESK. The V gene end was trimmed by 3 bases and the J gene end by 7 bases; junction bases not matched to a gene: 5. CDR3 region: CASSHRQGAGEKLFF. The CDR3 nucleotides are TGTGCCAGCAGCCACCGACAGGGGGCAGGTGAAAAACTGTTTTTT.

This clone has just a few counts. CDR3 sequence (DNA): TGTGCCAGCAGCTTAAGGCCCCTGGGGGGGCAGGACAACTACGAGCAGTACTTC. Its translation: CASSLRPLGGQDNYEQYF. The chain carries TRBV11-2 and TRBJ2-7, with TRBD2 as a possible D gene (7 bases). The germline V and J ends were trimmed by 2 bases and 3 bases, with 23 bases remaining between them. The CDR3 runs 18 residues. CDR1 and CDR2 from the germline V gene are SGHAT and FQNNGV. The complete variable domain, with remaining parts taken from reference TRBV11-2 and TRBJ2-7, reads EAGVAQSPRYKIIEKRQSVAFWCNPISGHATLYWYQQILGQGPKLLIQFQNNGVVDDSQLPKDRFSAERLKGVDSTLKIQPAKLEDSAVYLCASSLRPLGGQDNYEQYFGPGTRLTVT.

The V and J genes are TRBV6-5 and TRBJ2-7, with 8 bases that match TRBD1. With 5 bases clipped from V and 1 base from J, the junction kept 7 bases outside the gene matches. CDR3 length: 15 amino acids. Germline assignment: CDR1 MNHEY and CDR2 SVGAGI. DNA for the CDR3: TGTGCCAGCAGTACGGGGGACAGGACTTCCTACGAGCAGTACTTC. Its protein is CASSTGDRTSYEQYF.

The chain joins TRBV4-2 to TRBJ1-1, with D uncertain. The V gene lost 0 bases and the J gene lost 6 bases, with 17 bases spanning the gap. Germline V gene data show CDR1 as LGHNA and CDR2 as YNFKEQ. The CDR3 loop spans 16 amino acids. CDR3 DNA: TGTGCCAGCAGCCAAGATCGAGCGTTGGTGGGTTCTGAAGCTTTCTTT. Translation: CASSQDRALVGSEAFF.

The V and J genes are TRBV7-2 and TRBJ1-2; D not certain. The CDR3 contains 14 residues. From germline, CDR1 is SGHTA and CDR2 FQGNSA. Trimming took off 4 bases at V and 8 bases at J, with 17 bases between the two ends. The CDR3 nucleotides read TGTGCCAGCAGCTCCCGCCGGGAGGGCCAAGGCTACACCTTC. It codes for CASSSRREGQGYTF. The whole variable domain, remainder taken from reference TRBV7-2 and TRBJ1-2, is GAGVSQSPSNKVTEKGKDVELRCDPISGHTALYWYRQSLGQGLEFLIYFQGNSAPDKSGLPSDRFSAERTGGSVSTLTIQRTQQEDSAVYLCASSSRREGQGYTFGSGTRLTVV.